This entry features one TCR beta chain sequence. Its antigen has not been determined. The record has no base qualities; no much larger clone is one base away. These data belong to a study of blood T cell repertoires in COVID-19 (TCRdb year 2020). Concerning the study at large: Samples covering the acute and convalescent phases of COVID-19 were provided by collaborators in the United States, Italy and Spain. Deeply sampled blood TCRbeta repertoires from subjects exposed to, actively infected with, or recovered from COVID-19 were included in the dataset. A freely available public database, intended as a resource for researchers studying the immune response to SARS-CoV-2, is where the repertoires were released. Sample metadata almost always included a de-identified subject ID, COVID-19 status, age in years and sex. Where available, HLA class I and class II types were obtained from metadata supplied by the sample provider rather than from assay-based typing. The material from the prospective study consisted of cDNA or gDNA derived from T cells, B-cell-depleted T cells, or PBMCs. Samples were obtained from the ongoing ImmuneRACE study (first 160 participants) and from some 1,300 subjects provided by 6 global collaborators.

The collaborating institutions used their own protocols to collect whole blood in K2EDTA tubes. For TCRbeta analysis, collaborator samples were shipped as frozen whole blood, as isolated PBMCs, or as DNA extracted from either sample type. From a lookup of the germline V gene, CDR1 and CDR2 are KGHDR and SFDVKD. The V end loses 3 bases and the J end loses 4 bases, and a stretch of 9 bases separates them. Reading from cysteine to phenylalanine, the CDR3 counts 14 amino acids. The kept DNA is CDR3 alone, 42 bases in frame from the first base. TCRbeta CDR3 regions were amplified from genomic DNA using the immunoSEQ Assay, a bias-controlled multiplex PCR. Turning to the authors' computational methods: The number of nucleated cells in each sample was estimated from the amplification of reference gene primers within the assay. To quantify the absolute abundance of each unique TCRbeta CDR3 rearrangement, sequence reads were collapsed and filtered. For each sample, productive Simpson clonality was calculated as the square root of Simpson's diversity index across productive rearrangements. TCRdb took this table from immuneACCESS and kept in-frame rearrangements with V and J called. Such tables lack part of the clones; where checked against another copy, unresolved V genes explain under half of the gap, and the rest is unexplained. That table furnishes V, J and clone size, whereas the DNA furnished D and trimming. The sample table lists some 78,000 clones, around 84% of them with a count of one. The ten largest clones add up to 3% to 4.5% of the sample.

Results and caveats for the whole study, not just this receptor: Clinical and demographic metadata were provided uncurated, with the amount varying by source and participant.

The chain links TRBV24-1 with TRBJ1-5, with the D gene call left open. The material sequenced was peripheral blood. The clonotype was recovered from a man aged 50-60 years with acute or convalescent COVID-19. The sequenced DNA is TGTGCCACCAGTGATGAATGGGAGAATCAGCCCCAGCATTTT. The translation is CATSDEWENQPQHF.